This passage covers 8 T cell receptor beta chains from one sample sequenced in a study of blood T cells in healthy people across ages. PCR was performed a second time for roughly 6 to 12 cycles using a sample-barcoded 5' primer and a J-beta primer mix. Using its own MiXCR run on the 5' RACE reads, TCRdb lists one record per CDR3 protein. The table has around 1,800,000 distinct CDR3 sequences, around 42% seen once; the top ten hold around 23%. The sample was blood. The source of these receptors is a human donor in good health.

This CDR3 reads CASSLATGSSYEQFF. CDR3 nucleotide sequence: TGCGCCAGCAGCTTGGCTACAGGATCTTCCTACGAGCAGTTCTTC. The V call is TRBV5-1, the J call TRBJ2-1; TRBD1 is a possible D gene (5 bases). The CDR3 has 15 amino acids. Germline V CDR1 and CDR2: SGHRS, YFSETQ. V was shortened by 0 bases and J by 10 bases, with 17 bases between the two germline ends.

The V and J genes are TRBV7-2 and TRBJ2-7; the D is unclear. Germline CDR1 reads SGHTA; CDR2 reads FQGNSA. The CDR3 consists of 14 residues. With 5 bases removed from V and 0 bases from J, the gap between germline ends came to 11 bases. CDR3 sequence (DNA): TGTGCCAGCAGCCCCGGACGCGCCTCCTACGAGCAGTACTTC. Its protein product is CASSPGRASYEQYF.

This sequence joins TRBV4-1 and TRBJ1-2; D may be TRBD1 (6 bases). The CDR3 is 17 amino acids. Germline loops: CDR1 MGHRA, CDR2 YSYEKL. Trimming took 0 bases from V and 5 from J, leaving 19 bases between them. The CDR3 loop is CASSQDPFAGAPYGYTF. The CDR3 coding sequence is TGCGCCAGCAGCCAAGATCCTTTCGCAGGGGCCCCATATGGCTACACCTTC.

The gene calls are TRBV14 and TRBJ2-7; the D gene is possibly TRBD2 (6 bases). CDR1 is SGHDN and CDR2 is FVKESK in the germline V gene. The CDR3 consists of 15 residues. Trimming took off 5 bases at V and 0 bases at J, with 14 bases between the two ends. The CDR3 reads CASSRDFLSSYEQYF. CDR3 bases: TGTGCCAGCAGCAGGGACTTTCTGAGCTCCTACGAGCAGTACTTC.

This clonotype was seen only a few times. The chain combines TRBV6-1 with TRBJ2-7; D is perhaps TRBD1 (5 bases). Germline V lookup: CDR1 MNHNS, CDR2 SASEGT. CDR3 length: 13 residues. V dropped 4 bases and J dropped 4 bases, with 11 bases sitting between them. The CDR3 protein is CASSAATAYEQYF. CDR3 DNA sequence: TGTGCCAGCAGTGCGGCGACAGCATACGAGCAGTACTTC.

This clonotype was counted once. The junction shows a germline mismatch at one end, possibly a read error. V usage is TRBV4-1 and J usage is TRBJ1-2; D ambiguous. CDR1 is MGHRA and CDR2 is YSYEKL in the germline V gene. The CDR3 covers 15 residues. The CDR3 reads CASSQGPPANYGCTF. The CDR3 nucleotides are TGCGCCAGCAGCCAAGGCCCCCCAGCTAACTATGGCTGCACCTTC.

The chain employs TRBV3-1 and TRBJ2-1, with 8 bases fitting TRBD2. The germline V gene encodes CDR1 LGHDT and CDR2 YNNKEL (reference sequence). V gave up 1 base and J gave up 5 bases; unmatched junction bases: 4. The CDR3 is made up of 15 amino acids. CDR3 in DNA: TGTGCCAGCAGCCAAGCACTAGCGGACCACAATGAGCAGTTCTTC. It specifies CASSQALADHNEQFF.

This clonotype was recorded a few times. The chain joins TRBV4-3 to TRBJ2-7; 7 bases line up with TRBD1. J was trimmed by 2 bases and V by 0 bases; bases with no gene match: 13. CDR3 length: 18 amino acids. The V gene's germline CDR1 is LGHNA and CDR2 YSLEER. The chain's CDR3 is CASSQDLLGQTSPYEQYF. Written as DNA, the CDR3 is TGCGCCAGCAGCCAAGATTTACTGGGACAGACATCACCCTACGAGCAGTACTTC.